This T cell receptor (beta chain) was documented in a study of blood T cell repertoires in COVID-19. The wider study: The samples span acute and convalescent COVID-19 from the United States, Italy and Spain.

Data came from immunoSEQ multiplex PCR; TCRdb stores just in-frame clones and leaves some out. The sample includes under 300,000 clones, roughly nine tenths of them seen just once. The CDR3 is 15 amino acids. Germline values: CDR1 SNHLY, CDR2 FYNNEI. V was trimmed by 4 bases and J by 1 base, leaving 11 bases between them. The sequence was obtained from a woman aged 40 to 49 who had recovered from COVID-19. Sample: PBMCs or T cells enriched from blood (not recorded which). The rearrangement joins TRBV2 to TRBJ2-1, with D perhaps matching TRBD2 (5 bases). This chain's CDR3 is CASSGTGGSYNEQFF. CDR3 nucleotide sequence: TGTGCCAGCAGTGGGACGGGCGGGTCCTACAATGAGCAGTTCTTC.